The sequence of this T cell receptor (beta chain) was determined in a study of blood T cell repertoires in COVID-19. In the study overall: PBMCs, B-cell-depleted T cells, or T cells were the source of the cDNA or gDNA that made up the material.

Produced via immunoSEQ multiplex PCR; TCRdb's table is partial and in-frame only. The sample yields 250,000 or so clones, around 85% seen once. Germline V CDR1 and CDR2: SGHRS, YFSETQ. V was clipped by 4 bases and J by 2 bases; unmatched bases: 5. There are 15 residues in the CDR3. V and J are TRBV5-1 and TRBJ2-2; TRBD1 agrees at 7 bases. Sequences were obtained from peripheral blood. The clonotype was recovered from an older woman with active or convalescent COVID-19. CDR3 in amino acids: CASSRGQINTGELFF. The CDR3 nucleotides read TGCGCCAGCAGCCGGGGACAGATTAACACCGGGGAGCTGTTTTTT. The variable domain in full, with the rest retrieved from reference TRBV5-1 and TRBJ2-2, is KAGVTQTPRYLIKTRGQQVTLSCSPISGHRSVSWYQQTPGQGLQFLFEYFSETQRNKGNFPGRFSGRQFSNSRSEMNVSTLELGDSALYLCASSRGQINTGELFFGEGSRLTVL.